This is a list of T cell receptor beta chains from one sample in a study of T cells in Graves' hyperthyroidism and ophthalmopathy. One entry per CDR3 protein, called by TCRdb with MiXCR from the multiplex PCR reads. The table records around 340,000 distinct CDR3 sequences, roughly 18% of them present only once. Input material: blood. The receptors come from a woman between 40 and 55 years old with Graves' ophthalmopathy. The CDR3 runs from the conserved cysteine through the conserved F or W. A D gene is named only where the DNA matches it firmly. Rows give clone size only sometimes, using once, few, many, or a class for an expanded clone.

TRBV28	TRBJ1-5	many	TRBD1	TGTGCCAGCCGCCTACAGGGGACCAATCAGCCCCAGCATTTT	CASRLQGTNQPQHF
TRBV28	TRBJ1-1	.	.	TGTGCCAGCAGTTTAACGGGGGGCGCGACTGAAGCTTTCTTT	CASSLTGGATEAFF
TRBV7-3	TRBJ2-5	many	.	TGTGCCAGCAGCTTAAGTCCCGGGGAGACCCAGTACTTC	CASSLSPGETQYF
TRBV28	TRBJ2-3	many	.	TGTGCCAGCAGCCTGCGGGACGGTAGCACAGATACGCAGTATTTT	CASSLRDGSTDTQYF
TRBV12-3/TRBV12-4	TRBJ1-2	many	.	TGTGCCAGCAGTTTGAGCCCCGGGTTACGCGGTGGCTACACCTTC	CASSLSPGLRGGYTF
TRBV28	TRBJ1-5	many	.	TGTGCCTCACGGGGGGCTGGGAGTAGCAATCAGCCCCAGCATTTT	CASRGAGSSNQPQHF
TRBV12-3/TRBV12-4	TRBJ1-5	many	.	TGTGCCAGCCAATATAGCAATCAGCCCCAGCATTTT	CASQYSNQPQHF
TRBV28	TRBJ2-7	many	TRBD2	TGTGCCAGCACCCCCCCGGCGGGAGTCTATGGGTGGGCAACCTACGAGCAGTACTTC	CASTPPAGVYGWATYEQYF
TRBV2	TRBJ2-6	many	TRBD1	TGTGCCAGCACTGGACAGGGGCTCTCGTCTGGGGCCAACGTCCTGACTTTC	CASTGQGLSSGANVLTF
TRBV25-1	TRBJ1-1	many	.	TGTGCCAGCAGTGAAGGGGGGGAGAGCACTGAAGCTTTCTTT	CASSEGGESTEAFF
TRBV3-1	TRBJ1-1	many	.	TGTGCCAGCAGCCAAGTGGTGAACACTGAAGCTTTCTTT	CASSQVVNTEAFF
TRBV11-2	TRBJ2-5	many	.	TGTGCCAGCAGCCAATACATATCAGGCAACCGAGAGACCCAGTACTTC	CASSQYISGNRETQYF
TRBV12-3/TRBV12-4	TRBJ1-2	many	.	TGTGCCAGCAGCCCCGGGGGGGTGCATGGCTACACCTTC	CASSPGGVHGYTF
TRBV5-1	TRBJ2-2	many	.	TGCGCCAGCAGCTCCGGACAGCCGGGCACCGGGGAGCTGTTTTTT	CASSSGQPGTGELFF
TRBV27	TRBJ1-2	many	TRBD1	TGTGCCAGCAGTCCGAGACGGACAGGAGCATATGGCTACACCTTC	CASSPRRTGAYGYTF
TRBV28	TRBJ1-3	many	.	TGTGCCAGCAGTCTCGGCCGTCAGTTTGGAAACACCATATATTTT	CASSLGRQFGNTIYF
TRBV7-2	TRBJ1-2	many	.	TGTGCCAGCAGCTCAGGCCTGATCTCCGGTGGCTACACCTTC	CASSSGLISGGYTF
TRBV12-3/TRBV12-4	TRBJ2-2	many	TRBD1	TGTGCCAGCAGAACAGGGGGCAGCTTCACCGGGGAGCTGTTTTTT	CASRTGGSFTGELFF
TRBV6-1	TRBJ1-5	many	.	TGTGCCAGCAGTGCTACTCCGGGGGACGGCAATCAGCCCCAGCATTTT	CASSATPGDGNQPQHF
TRBV28	TRBJ2-7	many	.	TGTGCCAGCAGTCGATACAGCGCTAGCTCCTACGAGCAGTACTTC	CASSRYSASSYEQYF
TRBV28	TRBJ2-7	.	.	TGTGCCAGCAGTTTAGCCCAGGGAAAATGGAGATACGAGCAGTACTTC	CASSLAQGKWRYEQYF
TRBV6-1	TRBJ1-1	.	.	TGTGCCAGCAGTGAGCCGCGGATGAACACTGAAGCTTTCTTT	CASSEPRMNTEAFF
TRBV20-1	TRBJ2-7	many	TRBD1	TGCAGTGGTCAGGGGGTAGGAGCAGGGAGCGAGCAGTACTTC	CSGQGVGAGSEQYF
TRBV6-1	TRBJ1-5	.	.	TGTGCCAGCAGTGAATTGGGATTACAGCCCCAGCATTTT	CASSELGLQPQHF
TRBV12-3/TRBV12-4	TRBJ1-1	many	.	TGTGCCAGCACCCCGAGAGGAACTGGGCGGGCTTTCTTT	CASTPRGTGRAFF
TRBV6-1	TRBJ2-7	many	.	TGTGCCAGCAGTGAAGTCGCAGACTACGAGCAGTACTTC	CASSEVADYEQYF
TRBV28	TRBJ2-7	many	TRBD1	TGTGCCAGCAGAAAAACAGGGGGCGCCTATTACGAGCAGTACTTC	CASRKTGGAYYEQYF
TRBV28	TRBJ1-3	many	.	TGTGCCAGCAGTTTACTATTTACTGGAAACACCATATATTTT	CASSLLFTGNTIYF
TRBV5-1	TRBJ2-3	many	.	TGCGCCAGCAGCTTGACGGGCCAGGGCACAGATACGCAGTATTTT	CASSLTGQGTDTQYF
TRBV7-6	TRBJ2-7	many	TRBD2	TGTGCCAGCAGCACAGAGGTGTCACTAGCGGGAGCCGGCGAGCAGTACTTC	CASSTEVSLAGAGEQYF